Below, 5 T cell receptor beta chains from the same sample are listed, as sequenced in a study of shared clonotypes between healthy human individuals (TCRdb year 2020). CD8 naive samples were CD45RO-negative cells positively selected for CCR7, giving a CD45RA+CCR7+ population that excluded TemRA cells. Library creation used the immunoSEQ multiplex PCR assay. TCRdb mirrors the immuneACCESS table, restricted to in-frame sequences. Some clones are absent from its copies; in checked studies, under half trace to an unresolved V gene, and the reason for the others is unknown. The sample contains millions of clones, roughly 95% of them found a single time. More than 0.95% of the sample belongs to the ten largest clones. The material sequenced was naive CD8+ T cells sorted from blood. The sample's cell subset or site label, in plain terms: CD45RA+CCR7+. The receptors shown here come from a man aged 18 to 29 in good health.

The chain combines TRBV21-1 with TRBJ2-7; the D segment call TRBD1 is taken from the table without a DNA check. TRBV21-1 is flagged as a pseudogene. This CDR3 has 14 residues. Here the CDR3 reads CASSKEAGWYEQYF. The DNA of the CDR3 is TGTGCCAGCAGCAAAGAGGCAGGGTGGTACGAGCAGTACTTC.

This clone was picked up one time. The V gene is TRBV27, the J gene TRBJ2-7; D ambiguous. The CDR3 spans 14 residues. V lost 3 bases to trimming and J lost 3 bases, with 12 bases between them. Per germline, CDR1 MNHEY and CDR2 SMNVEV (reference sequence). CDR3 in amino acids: CASSFQAENYEQYF. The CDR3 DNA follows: TGTGCCAGCAGTTTTCAAGCAGAGAACTACGAGCAGTACTTC.

The CDR3 nucleotides read TGTGCCAGCAAATACCCCGGGACTAGCGAACCCTACGAGCAGTACTTC. Translation gives CASKYPGTSEPYEQYF. The rearrangement links TRBV28 to TRBJ2-7, with TRBD2 matching 10 bases. The V and J ends lost 7 bases and 2 bases, in that order; junction bases with no gene match: 11. CDR3 length equals 16 residues. Per germline, CDR1 MDHEN and CDR2 SYDVKM.

The CDR3 coding sequence is TGTGCCAGCAGCTCCCGGACAGCTAACTATGGCTACACCTTC. Translating it yields CASSSRTANYGYTF. The genes are TRBV5-4 and TRBJ1-2; a possible D gene is TRBD1 (6 bases). V dropped 3 bases and J dropped 0 bases, with 9 bases sitting between them. CDR1 is SGHNT, CDR2 YYREEE, per germline (reference sequence). The CDR3 sequence is 14 residues long.

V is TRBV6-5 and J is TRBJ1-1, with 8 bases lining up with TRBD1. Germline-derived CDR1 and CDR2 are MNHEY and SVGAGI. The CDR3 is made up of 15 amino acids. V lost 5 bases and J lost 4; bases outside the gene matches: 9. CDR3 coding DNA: TGTGCCAGCAGTGTTACAGGGGGTAGTGGCACTGAAGCTTTCTTT. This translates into CASSVTGGSGTEAFF.